The 9 T cell receptor beta chains below all came from one sample that was sequenced in a study of blood T cell repertoires in COVID-19. Sequencing used immunoSEQ multiplex PCR; TCRdb keeps in-frame clones, though not all of them. The table lists roughly 190,000 clones, approximately 85% of them singletons. Sequencing was done on a sample of peripheral blood. Receptors originate from a woman in her sixties with acute or convalescent COVID-19.

This chain links TRBV5-1 with TRBJ2-1, with 11 bases aligning to TRBD2. The CDR3 length is 16 residues. V lost 5 bases, J lost 7 bases, and 11 bases stayed unmatched. Germline-derived CDR1 and CDR2 are SGHRS and YFSETQ. CDR3 residues: CASSFLSGRAGNEQFF. For the CDR3, the DNA is TGCGCCAGCAGTTTCCTTAGCGGGAGGGCTGGGAATGAGCAGTTCTTC.

The gene calls are TRBV7-2 and TRBJ2-5, with D possibly TRBD1 on 6 matching bases. CDR3 length equals 12 residues. V lost 5 bases and J lost 7, with 11 bases in between. The germline V gene encodes CDR1 SGHTA and CDR2 FQGNSA. The CDR3 DNA sequence: TGTGCCAGCAGCGAAGGGGGTATGACCCAGTACTTC. This codes for CASSEGGMTQYF.

This clone was seen a handful of times. This chain connects TRBV5-1 to TRBJ2-1; 14 bases are shared with TRBD2. CDR3 length: 16 residues. J gave up 6 bases and V 2 bases, and 4 bases lay outside the gene matches. Germline CDR1 is SGHRS and CDR2 is YFSETQ. The CDR3 coding sequence is TGCGCCAGCAGCTTCACCGGGACTAGCGGGAGCAATGAGCAGTTCTTC. Its protein is CASSFTGTSGSNEQFF.

The gene calls are TRBV27 and TRBJ2-1; 8 bases align to TRBD2. From germline, CDR1 is MNHEY and CDR2 SMNVEV (reference sequence). V lost 0 bases, J lost 4 bases, and 8 bases stayed unmatched. CDR3 length equals 17 residues. CDR3 bases: TGTGCCAGCAGTTTATCGGCGGGCGGGAGGCGGTACAATGAGCAGTTCTTC. It translates to CASSLSAGGRRYNEQFF.

This chain joins TRBV5-3 and TRBJ1-5; D possibly corresponds to TRBD1 (6 bases). TRBV5-3 is filed as an ORF, its function uncertain. With 0 bases removed from V and 7 bases from J, the gap between germline ends came to 23 bases. This CDR3 comprises 18 residues. The CDR3 DNA follows: TGTGCCAGAAGCTTGGTCTTGTCCAGGGGTGGAGGTGGCCAGCCCCAGCATTTT. Amino acid sequence: CARSLVLSRGGGGQPQHF.

This clone was observed once. This chain links TRBV5-1 with TRBJ2-1; no clear D. The CDR3 is 15 residues long. V shed 0 bases and J shed 0 bases, with 7 bases lying between them. Germline CDR1 and CDR2: SGHRS and YFSETQ. CDR3 region: CASSLASGSYNEQFF. The CDR3, as DNA: TGCGCCAGCAGCTTGGCGTCGGGCTCCTACAATGAGCAGTTCTTC.

The chain has TRBV5-1 and TRBJ1-3, with a possible D match to TRBD1 (5 bases). In germline, CDR1 is SGHRS, CDR2 YFSETQ. The CDR3 has 15 residues. V was trimmed by 0 bases and J by 1 base, leaving 8 bases between them. The CDR3 protein is CASSLGRGSGNTIYF. The CDR3 bases are TGCGCCAGCAGCTTGGGTCGGGGGTCTGGAAACACCATATATTTT.

This chain joins TRBV9 and TRBJ1-6; 10 nucleotides agree with TRBD1. The CDR3 length is 15 residues. Germline trimming cut 3 bases from V and 6 bases from J; bases unmatched to any gene: 3. Germline V CDR1 and CDR2: SGDLS, YYNGEE. CDR3 loop: CASSGRDRGNSPLHF. The CDR3 nucleotides read TGTGCCAGCAGCGGCCGGGACAGGGGTAATTCACCCCTCCACTTT.

The genes are TRBV28 and TRBJ1-6, with D unclear. Looked up from germline, CDR1 is MDHEN and CDR2 is SYDVKM. The CDR3 length is 11 residues. Trimming left V 8 bases short and J 9 bases short, with 8 bases between. DNA of the CDR3: TGTGCCAGCGGCTCCATTTCACCCCTCCACTTT. Translated: CASGSISPLHF.